This entry lists 7 T cell receptor beta chains sequenced from one sample in a study of T cells after yellow fever vaccination. TCRdb re-called the 5' RACE reads through MiXCR, storing one row per CDR3 protein. This sample has about 60,000 distinct CDR3 sequences, with more than 5.5% found just once. Source: CD8+ T cells sorted from PBMCs, taken on the day of the first yellow fever vaccination. Source of these receptors: a man aged 18 to 29 who received the YFV17D yellow fever vaccine.

There are a few counts of this clonotype. The V gene is TRBV6-5, the J gene TRBJ1-1; D gene ambiguous. There are 13 residues in the CDR3. CDR1 is MNHEY and CDR2 is SVGAGI in the germline V gene. V gave up 4 bases and J gave up 2 bases, with 8 bases separating them. In DNA, the CDR3 is TGTGCCAGCAGTTTGTCAATTAACACTGAAGCTTTCTTT. Its protein product is CASSLSINTEAFF.

The table lists this clonotype with a few counts. This chain uses TRBV20-1 with TRBJ2-1, with 12 bases that match TRBD2. Germline CDR1 reads DFQATT; CDR2 reads SNEGSKA (reference sequence). The CDR3 loop spans 18 amino acids. V dropped 6 bases and J dropped 4; count of bases not matched to a gene: 16. CDR3 DNA: TGCAGTGCGGAAGATCTAGCGGGGGGGGCCCAAAAGTACAATGAGCAGTTCTTC. It yields the protein CSAEDLAGGAQKYNEQFF.

Ten or more counts support this clonotype. V and J are TRBV20-1 and TRBJ1-5; no reliable D call. Germline V gene sequence: CDR1 DFQATT, CDR2 SNEGSKA (reference sequence). This CDR3 is 14 amino acids long. The germline V and J ends were trimmed by 3 bases and 3 bases, with 12 bases remaining between them. In nucleotides, the CDR3 is TGCAGTGCTAGGGTCCGCGGGCTCAATCAGCCCCAGCATTTT. Residues: CSARVRGLNQPQHF.

This clonotype has ten or more counts. J is TRBJ2-3 and V is TRBV7-6; the D is unclear. CDR3 length equals 15 residues. Per germline, CDR1 SGHVS and CDR2 FNYEAQ. The ends were cut back, 6 bases at V and 0 bases at J, with 13 bases in the middle. This CDR3 reads CASRLRHLSTDTQYF. The DNA of the CDR3 is TGTGCCAGCAGGCTGAGACACTTAAGCACAGATACGCAGTATTTT.

Many counts were recorded for this clonotype. The chain has TRBV29-1 and TRBJ2-7; possible D gene TRBD1, 6 bases. V was clipped by 4 bases and J by 6 bases, with 10 bases between them. This CDR3 has 11 amino acids. Germline V gene lookup returns CDR1 SQVTM and CDR2 ANQGSEA. The CDR3: CSVVRGAEQYF. The CDR3 DNA reads as TGCAGCGTTGTCAGGGGAGCCGAGCAGTACTTC.

This clonotype occurred a few times. V and J are TRBV6-5 and TRBJ1-2; 11 bases align to TRBD1. The CDR3 is made up of 16 amino acids. Germline loops: CDR1 MNHEY, CDR2 SVGAGI. V trimming: 0 bases; J trimming: 4 bases; junction bases outside the gene matches: 4. The CDR3 region has the DNA TGTGCCAGCAGTTACTCGATTGGGACAGGGGGCTATGGCTACACCTTC. Translation gives CASSYSIGTGGYGYTF.

This clonotype was recorded at least ten times. This chain uses TRBV9 with TRBJ2-3, with D unresolved. With 0 bases removed from V and 0 bases from J, the gap between germline ends came to 11 bases. The CDR3 spans 16 residues. CDR1 is SGDLS, CDR2 YYNGEE, per germline. The DNA for the CDR3 is TGTGCCAGCAGCGTAGGCCTGGACCTTAGCACAGATACGCAGTATTTT. Residues: CASSVGLDLSTDTQYF.